This T cell receptor (beta chain) derives from a study of cytomegalovirus exposure and HLA in healthy donors. Study-wide points: 15,000 to 20,000 TCR beta sequences were associated with HLA alleles at 0.05 false discovery rate in a later analysis. It was confirmed in vitro that a few of the CMV-associated chains were specific for CMV antigens.

Remarks on this clone: The target antigen is unknown.

Although they were nominally healthy when sampled, donors likely had unrecorded immune exposures. PCR involved 60 Vbeta and 13 Jbeta primers. In the authors' methods: Unique TCR beta chains totaled some 80 million in a later count, with around 11 million of them shared. Using immunoSEQ multiplex PCR, the repertoire was profiled, and TCRdb retains in-frame clones only, with some absent. V and J calls and clone size are as listed in that table; D and trimming were resolved from the DNA. The data show tens of thousands of clones, around 80% seen once. The length of the CDR3 is 15 residues. Germline V lookup: CDR1 SGHNT, CDR2 YENEEA. V dropped 5 bases and J dropped 5; count of bases not matched to a gene: 10.

This receptor was identified in a man aged 45-65 years in good health and CMV-seronegative. Material for sequencing was PBMCs. The V gene is TRBV11-3, the J gene TRBJ2-5; 8 positions agree with TRBD2. The CDR3 bases are TGTGCCAGCAGCCCTAACCGGGGACTAGGCGAGACCCAGTACTTC. Translation gives CASSPNRGLGETQYF. Based on the CDR3 plus reference TRBV11-3 and TRBJ2-5, the full variable domain is EAGVVQSPRYKIIEKKQPVAFWCNPISGHNTLYWYLQNLGQGPELLIRYENEEAVDDSQLPKDRFSAERLKGVDSTLKIQPAELGDSAVYLCASSPNRGLGETQYFGPGTRLLVL.